The rows below give T cell receptor beta chains drawn from one sample of a study of cytomegalovirus exposure and HLA in healthy donors. Some clones are missing from TCRdb's copy, which holds only in-frame ones; the method was immunoSEQ multiplex PCR. Among 150,000 or so clones, 84% were seen once, and the ten largest hold about 9.4%. Material: PBMCs. The receptors shown here come from a man under 40 in good health and CMV-seropositive. Each CDR3 is given with its conserved first and last residue. Expanded clones are given a class, and other clones once, few, many or no size at all.

>.|TRBV20-1
CSASGEARQYF
>.|TRBV7-2
CASSANSGANQPQHF
>.|TRBV27
CASSQRGGQDTGELFF
>.|TRBV6-5
CASSYLDSAGEKLFF
>.|TRBV28
CASSRPTGDETQYF
>.|TRBV9
CASSVAGGYTGELFF
>.|TRBV27
CASSFGINYGYTF
>.|TRBV28
CASSLGGSGANVLTF
>.|TRBV4-1
CASSNSGQETQYF
>.|TRBV27
CASSLLAGYNEQFF
>.|TRBV18
CASSPMGEETQYF
>.|TRBV7-8
CASSTGTADYEQYF
>.|TRBV6-4
CASSNNQGWTGGRYEQYF
>few|TRBV28
CASSLVTSGFSSSYEQYF
>.|TRBV6-1
CASSDVGGIYEQYF
>.|TRBV5-1
CASSLGLAGGGTDTQYF
>.|TRBV6-5
CASSYNGGSTGELFF
>.|TRBV9
CASSYSGGPMDTQYF
>.|TRBV4-2
CASSQVRRSEGKNIQYF
>.|TRBV4-3
CASSPTGGAQPQHF
>.|TRBV5-1
CASSPPGHRHEQYF
>.|TRBV9
CASSVAPDRAYEQYF